The 2 T cell receptor beta chains reported below all come from one sample, sequenced in a study of T-cell reconstitution after alpha-beta-depleted transplantation in children. The TCRbeta library incorporated unique molecular identifiers. TCRdb re-analysed the PCR reads in MiXCR, keeping a single row per CDR3 protein. The sample records about 270,000 distinct CDR3 sequences, roughly 9.5% being singletons. The material was PBMCs from the stem cell graft donor, obtained from the stem cell graft. These receptors were taken from a human donor who donated a stem cell graft to a child with SCID.

This chain joins TRBV5-1 and TRBJ1-6; 7 nucleotides line up with TRBD1. V dropped 1 base and J dropped 7; count of bases not matched to a gene: 5. This CDR3 is built from 15 residues. Germline CDR1 and CDR2: SGHRS and YFSETQ. The CDR3 sequence: CASSLFGDRNSPLHF. CDR3 coding DNA: TGCGCCAGCAGCTTGTTCGGGGACAGAAATTCACCCCTCCACTTT.

The sample holds a few counts of this clonotype. DNA of the CDR3: TGTGCCACCAGCACGGGAGGGGACTACGAGCAGTACTTC. Encoded protein: CATSTGGDYEQYF. The chain links TRBV15 to TRBJ2-7; 8 positions agree with TRBD2. V trimming: 4 bases; J trimming: 3 bases; junction bases outside the gene matches: 2. The CDR3 covers 13 residues. Germline CDR1 LNHNV, CDR2 YYDKDF (reference sequence).